The following is a T cell receptor beta chain sequence with its context. In the original analysis: It was from reference gene primer amplification that nucleated cell counts were estimated. TCRdb's table, derived via immunoSEQ multiplex PCR, lists solely in-frame clones and lacks some. That table furnishes V, J and clone size, whereas the DNA furnished D and trimming. The sample carries around 340,000 clones, around four fifths recorded once. These data come from a study of blood T cell repertoires in COVID-19. For the study at large: Sources were T cells, B-cell-depleted T cells, or PBMCs; the material itself was cDNA or gDNA.

Deletions cut 4 bases from V and 3 bases from J, with 16 bases between. CDR1 and CDR2 (germline): SGHAT, FQNNGV. The CDR3 runs 15 residues. The TCR sequence derives from a young man with active or convalescent COVID-19. V and J are TRBV11-2 and TRBJ2-7; D gene ambiguous. Source material: peripheral blood. The CDR3 nucleotides read TGTGCCAGCAGCTCCGCCCGAGGAAGAAACTACGAGCAGTACTTC. The encoded protein is CASSSARGRNYEQYF. Full variable domain (remainder filled in from reference TRBV11-2 and TRBJ2-7): EAGVAQSPRYKIIEKRQSVAFWCNPISGHATLYWYQQILGQGPKLLIQFQNNGVVDDSQLPKDRFSAERLKGVDSTLKIQPAKLEDSAVYLCASSSARGRNYEQYFGPGTRLTVT.